This record concerns one T cell receptor (beta chain) sequence. Its antigen is not identified. The sample belongs to a study of tumor-infiltrating lymphocytes in primary liver carcinoma. Study-wide background: Men as well as women, aged 30 to 69 years, made up the patients. The yield of productive TCRbeta reads per sample was roughly 3.5 to 7.13 million and was similar across tissue types.

General study results and limits: Tumor region pairs overlapped more than did tumor-adjacent and tumor-blood pairs. Unsorted bulk processing meant the study did not compare CD4+ and CD8+ repertoires.

TCR beta cDNA was made from 450 to 600 ng total RNA with a constant-region primer. Libraries of TCR beta came from three nested multiplex PCR rounds with slightly modified ARM-PCR. Amplification in the first two PCR rounds was performed using TRBV1-TRBV30 forward primers and a C-beta reverse primer for 9 to 11 cycles each. TCRdb fed the multiplex PCR reads into MiXCR, producing one record per CDR3 protein. This sample has some 200,000 distinct CDR3 sequences, with approximately 65% found just once. V dropped 5 bases and J dropped 0 bases, with 32 bases sitting between them. CDR1 is SEHNR and CDR2 is FQNEAQ in the germline V gene (reference sequence). The CDR3 has 21 residues. Unsorted whole blood served as the source of blood RNA, and germline DNA was extracted as well.

This TCR was sampled from a woman aged 55-69 years with primary liver carcinoma and hepatitis B virus infection. The sample comprised peripheral blood. The chain combines TRBV7-9 with TRBJ2-7; D is possibly TRBD1 (7 bases). The CDR3 loop reads CASSPRGAGGAHLSSSYEQYF. The CDR3 DNA sequence: TGTGCCAGCAGCCCCAGGGGGGCCGGGGGAGCACATCTGTCGAGCTCCTACGAGCAGTACTTC. Supplemented by reference TRBV7-9 and TRBJ2-7, the full variable domain reads DTGVSQNPRHKITKRGQNVTFRCDPISEHNRLYWYRQTLGQGPEFLTYFQNEAQLEKSRLLSDRFSAERPKGSFSTLEIQRTEQGDSAMYLCASSPRGAGGAHLSSSYEQYFGPGTRLTVT.